This is a list of T cell receptor beta chains from one sample in a study of spatial heterogeneity in lung cancer. Via MiXCR, TCRdb re-called the 5' RACE reads, giving one row per CDR3 protein. The table lists about 80,000 distinct CDR3 sequences, about 20% of them singletons. The specimen was PBMCs, collected at surgery. The receptor source for this set is a male donor with early-stage non-small cell lung cancer. Both conserved end residues are part of each CDR3. Each record gives: V gene, J gene, CDR3 protein.

TRBV29-1	TRBJ2-7	CSVEDSGQGYEQYF
TRBV24-1	TRBJ2-5	CATSDSSGAQETQYF
TRBV20-1	TRBJ2-2	CSATSGREIGELFF
TRBV5-1	TRBJ2-7	CASSFGGQGDEQYF
TRBV7-2	TRBJ2-5	CASSRHPSGGGETQYF
TRBV11-2	TRBJ1-1	CASKNPGENPEAFF
TRBV11-1	TRBJ2-1	CASSLTLWSDEQFF
TRBV24-1	TRBJ2-1	CATSDFSRSSYNEQFF
TRBV5-1	TRBJ2-2	CASSLAADTGELFF
TRBV20-1	TRBJ2-5	CSARVTGPLETQYF
TRBV2	TRBJ1-5	CASLGEGAQPQHF
TRBV29-1	TRBJ2-1	CSVRGGHNEQFF
TRBV5-1	TRBJ2-1	CASSFPSGRAIGYEQFF
TRBV5-1	TRBJ1-2	CASSLGTGYGYTF
TRBV9	TRBJ2-5	CASSVGTSGRETQYF
TRBV7-9	TRBJ1-1	CASSSQGNEAFF
TRBV7-2	TRBJ1-2	CASSLGPGRGGYGYTF
TRBV12-3/TRBV12-4	TRBJ1-1	CASSFLQQNTEAFF
TRBV13	TRBJ2-4	CASSTLSGKSDIQYF
TRBV6-2/TRBV6-3	TRBJ2-7	CASSGGYLYEQYF
TRBV4-2	TRBJ2-1	CASSDLSDNEQFF
TRBV2	TRBJ2-1	CASSPTSGWPSEQFF
TRBV15	TRBJ2-1	CATSRSRGTTSNEQFF
TRBV21-1	TRBJ1-5	CASSKEGRRSYSNQPQHF
TRBV19	TRBJ1-5	CASAQGREAQPQHF
TRBV6-2/TRBV6-3	TRBJ2-7	CASRSGTGPTKQYF
TRBV3-1	TRBJ2-5	CASSQDPGETQYF
TRBV6-5	TRBJ1-1	CASSYSDRNTEAFF
TRBV7-3	TRBJ2-1	CTSSLTGGVYNEQFF
TRBV7-9	TRBJ2-2	CASSFGTTGELFF
TRBV20-1	TRBJ1-1	CSASKGQGDEAFF
TRBV10-3	TRBJ2-7	CAISESTRAHEQYF
TRBV28	TRBJ2-7	CASSSQGARNVLYF